The present T cell receptor (beta chain) was sequenced within a study of graft-versus-host responses after intestinal transplantation. About the study: Isolated intestinal, liver-intestinal, or multivisceral transplants were what recipients had. Following induction with anti-thymocyte globulin, all recipients were given tacrolimus and steroids for three to four years.

Assay used: immunoSEQ multiplex PCR; TCRdb lists only in-frame clones, some missing. Of around 90,000 clones in the sample, approximately 95% were seen once. Germline-derived CDR1 and CDR2 are LNHDA and SQIVND (reference sequence). The CDR3 is made up of 14 amino acids. Trimming took 3 bases from V and 5 from J, leaving 13 bases between them. Note on this clone: Its antigen is still unknown.

The study, taken as a whole, reports: Allografts of one patient group, those with graft-donor T cell macrochimerism, had high graft-versus-host to host-versus-graft clonal ratios.

The sequenced sample was unstimulated CD8+ T cells sorted from spleen or lymph node cells, obtained before transplant. The gene calls are TRBV19 and TRBJ1-1; tentative D call: TRBD1 (6 bases). The receptor's source is a human donor who was the organ donor for an intestinal transplant. CDR3 coding DNA: TGTGCCAGTAGTATTTTAGGGGGTATTACTGAAGCTTTCTTT. It translates to CASSILGGITEAFF.